A selection of T cell receptor beta chains follows, all from one sample in a study of T cells in localized non-small cell lung cancer. Profiled with immunoSEQ multiplex PCR; TCRdb holds only in-frame clones, not every one. The data show fewer than 50,000 clones, roughly 90% seen once. The sequenced sample was peripheral blood mononuclear cells, obtained before any cancer treatment. The receptors originated from a male donor at least 60 years old with stage II lung adenocarcinoma. Both conserved end residues are part of each CDR3. The order of the fields is J gene, D gene, V gene, clone size, CDR3 protein, CDR3 DNA. D genes are given only for firm matches. Rows may omit the clone size; those that give it use once, few, many or a size class.

J gene: TRBJ2-7; D gene: TRBD2; V gene: TRBV28; clone size: -; CDR3 protein: CASSRAGGYEQYF; CDR3 DNA: TGTGCCAGCAGTCGAGCGGGGGGCTACGAGCAGTACTTC
J gene: TRBJ2-7; D gene: TRBD2; V gene: TRBV10-3; clone size: -; CDR3 protein: CAIAVTTAGTSAYYEQYF; CDR3 DNA: TGTGCCATCGCCGTTACTACCGCAGGGACTAGCGCTTACTACGAGCAGTACTTC
J gene: TRBJ2-7; D gene: TRBD2; V gene: TRBV5-1; clone size: -; CDR3 protein: CASSLSSGGTYEQYF; CDR3 DNA: TGCGCCAGCAGTCTCTCTAGCGGGGGGACCTACGAGCAGTACTTC
J gene: TRBJ2-7; D gene: TRBD2; V gene: TRBV5-1; clone size: -; CDR3 protein: CASSNGTSGGYEQYF; CDR3 DNA: TGCGCCAGCAGCAATGGGACTAGCGGGGGCTACGAGCAGTACTTC
J gene: TRBJ1-5; D gene: -; V gene: TRBV15; clone size: -; CDR3 protein: CATSRASNQPQHF; CDR3 DNA: TGTGCCACCAGCAGAGCCAGCAATCAGCCCCAGCATTTT
J gene: TRBJ2-3; D gene: TRBD2; V gene: TRBV5-1; clone size: -; CDR3 protein: CASSLAGVSDTQYF; CDR3 DNA: TGCGCCAGCAGTTTAGCGGGAGTATCGGATACGCAGTATTTT
J gene: TRBJ1-1; D gene: -; V gene: TRBV10-3; clone size: -; CDR3 protein: CAIKGLGDTEAFF; CDR3 DNA: TGTGCCATCAAAGGCCTGGGGGACACTGAAGCTTTCTTT
J gene: TRBJ1-2; D gene: -; V gene: TRBV5-1; clone size: -; CDR3 protein: CASSLERFDGYTF; CDR3 DNA: TGCGCCAGCAGCTTGGAACGATTTGATGGCTACACCTTC
J gene: TRBJ2-5; D gene: -; V gene: TRBV7-8; clone size: -; CDR3 protein: CASSLVGETQYF; CDR3 DNA: TGTGCCAGCAGCTTAGTGGGCGAGACCCAGTACTTC
J gene: TRBJ2-7; D gene: TRBD1; V gene: TRBV16; clone size: -; CDR3 protein: CASSPRDRAYEQYF; CDR3 DNA: TGTGCCAGCAGCCCCCGGGACAGGGCTTACGAGCAGTACTTC
J gene: TRBJ2-5; D gene: -; V gene: TRBV6-1; clone size: few; CDR3 protein: CASRRGTTRETQYF; CDR3 DNA: TGTGCCAGCAGGAGGGGAACCACCCGGGAGACCCAGTACTTC
J gene: TRBJ1-5; D gene: -; V gene: TRBV6-6; clone size: -; CDR3 protein: CASSYNSNQPQHF; CDR3 DNA: TGTGCCAGCAGTTACAATAGCAATCAGCCCCAGCATTTT
J gene: TRBJ1-5; D gene: -; V gene: TRBV2; clone size: -; CDR3 protein: CASSVLQGNQPQHF; CDR3 DNA: TGTGCCAGCAGTGTATTGCAGGGTAATCAGCCCCAGCATTTT
J gene: TRBJ1-2; D gene: TRBD1; V gene: TRBV2; clone size: -; CDR3 protein: CASSPGQGLGYTF; CDR3 DNA: TGTGCCAGCAGCCCGGGACAGGGACTGGGCTACACCTTC
J gene: TRBJ2-5; D gene: -; V gene: TRBV4-1; clone size: -; CDR3 protein: CASSPKGGGYQETQYF; CDR3 DNA: TGCGCCAGCAGCCCCAAGGGCGGTGGGTACCAAGAGACCCAGTACTTC
J gene: TRBJ1-1; D gene: -; V gene: TRBV29-1; clone size: -; CDR3 protein: CSVERGGGAEAFF; CDR3 DNA: TGCAGCGTTGAAAGGGGGGGAGGCGCTGAAGCTTTCTTT
J gene: TRBJ1-2; D gene: -; V gene: TRBV30; clone size: -; CDR3 protein: CAWSIEANYGYTF; CDR3 DNA: TGTGCCTGGAGTATAGAAGCTAACTATGGCTACACCTTC
J gene: TRBJ2-3; D gene: -; V gene: TRBV5-1; clone size: -; CDR3 protein: CASSLLGTSSDTQYF; CDR3 DNA: TGCGCCAGCAGCTTGCTGGGAACCAGCTCAGATACGCAGTATTTT
J gene: TRBJ2-7; D gene: -; V gene: TRBV5-1; clone size: few; CDR3 protein: CASSSSPTNAYEQYF; CDR3 DNA: TGCGCCAGCAGCTCGAGTCCCACCAACGCCTACGAGCAGTACTTC
J gene: TRBJ2-5; D gene: TRBD1; V gene: TRBV5-1; clone size: -; CDR3 protein: CASSSGGLETQYF; CDR3 DNA: TGCGCCAGCAGCTCAGGGGGCTTAGAGACCCAGTACTTC